These T cell receptor beta chains were read from a single sample in a study of Graves' ophthalmopathy and Graves' hyperthyroidism. TCRdb ran MiXCR on the multiplex PCR reads and lists one entry per CDR3 protein. The sample shows some 350,000 distinct CDR3 sequences, roughly a sixth of them seen only once. Sequenced input: peripheral blood. The receptors were sampled from an adult woman with stable Graves' hyperthyroidism. Both conserved end residues are part of each CDR3. The order of the fields is CDR3 DNA, CDR3 protein, J gene, V gene, clone size, D gene. A D gene is named only where the DNA matches it firmly. The size entry is marked missing in some rows and otherwise reads once, few, many or a size class.

cdr3_nt: TGTGCCAGCAGCTTAGACCAAGAGACCCAGTACTTC
cdr3_aa: CASSLDQETQYF
j_call: TRBJ2-5
v_call: TRBV13
clone_size: many
d_call: NA

cdr3_nt: TGTGCCAGCAGTCCGCCCAGAGGGCTAGGAGAGCAGTACTTC
cdr3_aa: CASSPPRGLGEQYF
j_call: TRBJ2-7
v_call: TRBV6-5
clone_size: many
d_call: NA

cdr3_nt: TGTGCCAGCAGCTTAGAGACCGGGACAGTTTACTACGAGCAGTACTTC
cdr3_aa: CASSLETGTVYYEQYF
j_call: TRBJ2-7
v_call: TRBV11-2
clone_size: many
d_call: TRBD1

cdr3_nt: TGTGCCAGCAGCCTAATTTTGGGTCGTTACACCTTC
cdr3_aa: CASSLILGRYTF
j_call: TRBJ1-2
v_call: TRBV12-3/TRBV12-4
clone_size: many
d_call: NA

cdr3_nt: TGTGCCAGCAGTTTAGGCTCTAACTATGGCTACACCTTC
cdr3_aa: CASSLGSNYGYTF
j_call: TRBJ1-2
v_call: TRBV28
clone_size: many
d_call: NA

cdr3_nt: TGTGCCAGCAGTGTTTCACTAGCGGCCTACGAGCAGTACTTC
cdr3_aa: CASSVSLAAYEQYF
j_call: TRBJ2-7
v_call: TRBV6-1
clone_size: many
d_call: TRBD2

cdr3_nt: TGTGCCAGTAGTCCCCGACAGGGATCTGGCTATGGCTACACCTTC
cdr3_aa: CASSPRQGSGYGYTF
j_call: TRBJ1-2
v_call: TRBV19
clone_size: many
d_call: TRBD1

cdr3_nt: TGTGCCAGCAAAATTCGGACAGGGGGAAGGGAGACCCAGTACTTC
cdr3_aa: CASKIRTGGRETQYF
j_call: TRBJ2-5
v_call: TRBV6-5
clone_size: many
d_call: TRBD1

cdr3_nt: TGTGCCAGCAGTTGGGGGGGTCTTCAGCCCCAGCATTTT
cdr3_aa: CASSWGGLQPQHF
j_call: TRBJ1-5
v_call: TRBV12-3/TRBV12-4
clone_size: many
d_call: NA

cdr3_nt: TGTGCCAGCCAAAGGGAGGGTATGAACACTGAAGCTTTCTTT
cdr3_aa: CASQREGMNTEAFF
j_call: TRBJ1-1
v_call: TRBV6-6
clone_size: many
d_call: NA

cdr3_nt: TGTGCCAGCAGTGGACTAGCGGGGTCCTACGAGCAGTACTTC
cdr3_aa: CASSGLAGSYEQYF
j_call: TRBJ2-7
v_call: TRBV11-2
clone_size: many
d_call: TRBD2

cdr3_nt: TGTGCCAGCAGTTCGACAGAGGAGGCACAAGAGACCCAGTACTTC
cdr3_aa: CASSSTEEAQETQYF
j_call: TRBJ2-5
v_call: TRBV28
clone_size: many
d_call: NA

cdr3_nt: TGTGCCAGCAGCCAAGACGGGCAGGGCCCCAGGGACATTCAGTACTTC
cdr3_aa: CASSQDGQGPRDIQYF
j_call: TRBJ2-4
v_call: TRBV14
clone_size: NA
d_call: NA

cdr3_nt: TGTGCCACCAGTGACGGCTCCCCATCTGGCAATCAGCCCCAGCATTTT
cdr3_aa: CATSDGSPSGNQPQHF
j_call: TRBJ1-5
v_call: TRBV24-1
clone_size: many
d_call: NA

cdr3_nt: TGTGCCACCAGCAGAGATCCCTTCTCTCCGGGACAGGGGGGAGAGCAGTACTTC
cdr3_aa: CATSRDPFSPGQGGEQYF
j_call: TRBJ2-7
v_call: TRBV15
clone_size: NA
d_call: TRBD1

cdr3_nt: TGTGCCACCAGTGATTACCCCCGGGACAGGCGTAACACCGGGGAGCTGTTTTTT
cdr3_aa: CATSDYPRDRRNTGELFF
j_call: TRBJ2-2
v_call: TRBV24-1
clone_size: many
d_call: TRBD1

cdr3_nt: TGTGCCAGCAGTACCCGGGACAGGGGAACTGAAGCTTTCTTT
cdr3_aa: CASSTRDRGTEAFF
j_call: TRBJ1-1
v_call: TRBV28
clone_size: many
d_call: TRBD1

cdr3_nt: TGTGCCAGCAGCCCGCGGGACAGGGGGGAGCCTGAAGCTTTCTTT
cdr3_aa: CASSPRDRGEPEAFF
j_call: TRBJ1-1
v_call: TRBV11-1
clone_size: many
d_call: TRBD1

cdr3_nt: TGTGCCAGCAGCGAAGCGGGAGGCACCGGGGAGCTGTTTTTT
cdr3_aa: CASSEAGGTGELFF
j_call: TRBJ2-2
v_call: TRBV7-3
clone_size: few
d_call: TRBD2

cdr3_nt: TGTGCCTGGAGACCACCCCCGGGGGCGGATGGCTACACCTTC
cdr3_aa: CAWRPPPGADGYTF
j_call: TRBJ1-2
v_call: TRBV30
clone_size: many
d_call: NA

cdr3_nt: TGTGCCAGCGGAGGACGGGCTAACTATGGCTACACCTTC
cdr3_aa: CASGGRANYGYTF
j_call: TRBJ1-2
v_call: TRBV12-3/TRBV12-4
clone_size: NA
d_call: NA

cdr3_nt: TGCGCCAGCAGCTTGGGACAGGGAGTAGGCTATGGCTACACCTTC
cdr3_aa: CASSLGQGVGYGYTF
j_call: TRBJ1-2
v_call: TRBV5-1
clone_size: many
d_call: TRBD1

cdr3_nt: TGTGCCAGCAGTGTGAGGGCTAGCGGGAGCGGCTACGAGCAGTACTTC
cdr3_aa: CASSVRASGSGYEQYF
j_call: TRBJ2-7
v_call: TRBV2
clone_size: many
d_call: TRBD2

cdr3_nt: TGTGCCAGCAGTTTCCTACGGGGTGGCGGTCAGCCCCAGCATTTT
cdr3_aa: CASSFLRGGGQPQHF
j_call: TRBJ1-5
v_call: TRBV12-3/TRBV12-4
clone_size: few
d_call: NA

cdr3_nt: TGTGCCACCTGGACAGGCAGGGCCTACGAGCAGTACTTC
cdr3_aa: CATWTGRAYEQYF
j_call: TRBJ2-7
v_call: TRBV6-1
clone_size: few
d_call: TRBD1

cdr3_nt: TGTGCCAGTCAGCGGGGGTCCAATCAGCCCCAGCATTTT
cdr3_aa: CASQRGSNQPQHF
j_call: TRBJ1-5
v_call: TRBV19
clone_size: many
d_call: NA

cdr3_nt: TGTGCCAGCAGTCCCGCCACGGGCGGGGGGGGTCAGCCCCAGCATTTT
cdr3_aa: CASSPATGGGGQPQHF
j_call: TRBJ1-5
v_call: TRBV28
clone_size: many
d_call: NA

cdr3_nt: TGTGCCAGTCAGGGACAGTCCGGACTAGCGGGAGAATACGAGCAGTACTTC
cdr3_aa: CASQGQSGLAGEYEQYF
j_call: TRBJ2-7
v_call: TRBV6-4
clone_size: many
d_call: TRBD2

cdr3_nt: TGTGCCAGCAGCCCGACAGGACTCTCCAGGGAGCAGTACTTC
cdr3_aa: CASSPTGLSREQYF
j_call: TRBJ2-7
v_call: TRBV11-3
clone_size: many
d_call: NA

cdr3_nt: TGTGCCATTGGACAGGGTCCTTCTGGTACTGAAGCTTTCTTT
cdr3_aa: CAIGQGPSGTEAFF
j_call: TRBJ1-1
v_call: TRBV3-1
clone_size: few
d_call: TRBD1

cdr3_nt: TGTGCCATCAGTGACGGGACGAAAAACATTCAGTACTTC
cdr3_aa: CAISDGTKNIQYF
j_call: TRBJ2-4
v_call: TRBV10-3
clone_size: many
d_call: NA

cdr3_nt: TGTGCCAGCAGCAGGGGGCAGCGTCAGCCCCAGCATTTT
cdr3_aa: CASSRGQRQPQHF
j_call: TRBJ1-5
v_call: TRBV3-1
clone_size: NA
d_call: TRBD1

cdr3_nt: TGTGCCGCCCGTCAAGGTTCGGAGAACGAGCAGTACTTC
cdr3_aa: CAARQGSENEQYF
j_call: TRBJ2-7
v_call: TRBV10-3
clone_size: many
d_call: NA

cdr3_nt: TGTGCCAGCAGTTTATCGGGGTACGACTACGAGCAGTACTTC
cdr3_aa: CASSLSGYDYEQYF
j_call: TRBJ2-7
v_call: TRBV12-3/TRBV12-4
clone_size: few
d_call: NA

cdr3_nt: TGTGCCAGCACCCCCGGGGGCGAAGAGCAGTTCTTC
cdr3_aa: CASTPGGEEQFF
j_call: TRBJ2-1
v_call: TRBV6-1
clone_size: NA
d_call: NA

cdr3_nt: TGTGCCAGCAGTTTCGGTGGACAGCAGCCCCAGCATTTT
cdr3_aa: CASSFGGQQPQHF
j_call: TRBJ1-5
v_call: TRBV27
clone_size: many
d_call: NA

cdr3_nt: TGCAGTGCTGGGCCCGAGGGGAACTTC
cdr3_aa: CSAGPEGNF
j_call: TRBJ2-5
v_call: TRBV20-1
clone_size: NA
d_call: NA

cdr3_nt: TGCGCCAGCAGCTTCACCGGATCGGGGGCTGGAAACACCATATATTTT
cdr3_aa: CASSFTGSGAGNTIYF
j_call: TRBJ1-3
v_call: TRBV5-1
clone_size: many
d_call: NA

cdr3_nt: TGTGCCAGCAGTTCTCGGGACAGATATTTCTACGAGCAGTACTTC
cdr3_aa: CASSSRDRYFYEQYF
j_call: TRBJ2-7
v_call: TRBV12-3/TRBV12-4
clone_size: NA
d_call: TRBD1

cdr3_nt: TGTGCCAGCAGTTACCCGGGACAGGGGGTCGAGACCCAGTACTTC
cdr3_aa: CASSYPGQGVETQYF
j_call: TRBJ2-5
v_call: TRBV6-5
clone_size: many
d_call: TRBD1

cdr3_nt: TGTGCCAGCAGTGAAGCGAGGGCCAGGGGGAAATATGGCTACACCTTC
cdr3_aa: CASSEARARGKYGYTF
j_call: TRBJ1-2
v_call: TRBV2
clone_size: NA
d_call: TRBD1

cdr3_nt: TGTGCCAGCAGTGTAGGGTGGCAGGGGAAGCGGGAAGTCTCCTACGAGCAGTACTTC
cdr3_aa: CASSVGWQGKREVSYEQYF
j_call: TRBJ2-7
v_call: TRBV19
clone_size: few
d_call: NA

cdr3_nt: TGTGCCAGCAGTGAAGGCGGGGCTAGAAACATTCAGTACTTC
cdr3_aa: CASSEGGARNIQYF
j_call: TRBJ2-4
v_call: TRBV6-1
clone_size: many
d_call: NA

cdr3_nt: TGTGCCAGCAGTCTGGGGGGTGGGACCGGCGCCAAAAACATTCAGTACTTC
cdr3_aa: CASSLGGGTGAKNIQYF
j_call: TRBJ2-4
v_call: TRBV28
clone_size: NA
d_call: NA

cdr3_nt: TGTGCCAGCAGTTACTCCGGGACAGGGGGTTGGTACGAGCAGTACTTC
cdr3_aa: CASSYSGTGGWYEQYF
j_call: TRBJ2-7
v_call: TRBV6-5
clone_size: many
d_call: TRBD1

cdr3_nt: TGTGCCAGCAGTTTTGACCTGGCTAGTGGCTACACCTTC
cdr3_aa: CASSFDLASGYTF
j_call: TRBJ1-2
v_call: TRBV27
clone_size: many
d_call: NA

cdr3_nt: TGTGCCAGCAGCGTCGGGGCTAGCGGGAATGCTTACGAGCAGTACTTC
cdr3_aa: CASSVGASGNAYEQYF
j_call: TRBJ2-7
v_call: TRBV11-2
clone_size: many
d_call: TRBD2

cdr3_nt: TGTGCCAGCAGCCAAGCATCGTTAACGCGGGCTTTCTTT
cdr3_aa: CASSQASLTRAFF
j_call: TRBJ1-1
v_call: TRBV14
clone_size: many
d_call: NA

cdr3_nt: TGTGCCAGCAGCGCGACCAACGACCCGACCGGGGAGCTGTTTTTT
cdr3_aa: CASSATNDPTGELFF
j_call: TRBJ2-2
v_call: TRBV9
clone_size: many
d_call: NA

cdr3_nt: TGCAGCGTCGCCGACAGTCAAGAGACCAAGTACTTC
cdr3_aa: CSVADSQETKYF
j_call: TRBJ2-5
v_call: TRBV29-1
clone_size: NA
d_call: NA

cdr3_nt: TGTGCCAGCAGCCTTTTGGGACCAACCTACGAGCAGTACTTC
cdr3_aa: CASSLLGPTYEQYF
j_call: TRBJ2-7
v_call: TRBV7-2
clone_size: many
d_call: NA

cdr3_nt: TGTGCCAGCCAGGGACCATATGGCTACACCTTC
cdr3_aa: CASQGPYGYTF
j_call: TRBJ1-2
v_call: TRBV6-1
clone_size: NA
d_call: NA

cdr3_nt: TGCGCCAGCACCACCGGGCTGGGCGTCGGGACTAGAAAAGAGACCCAGTACTTC
cdr3_aa: CASTTGLGVGTRKETQYF
j_call: TRBJ2-5
v_call: TRBV5-1
clone_size: NA
d_call: TRBD2

cdr3_nt: TGTGCCAGTAGTATACAGGGTCGGACTGAAGCTTTCTTT
cdr3_aa: CASSIQGRTEAFF
j_call: TRBJ1-1
v_call: TRBV19
clone_size: many
d_call: NA

cdr3_nt: TGCGCCAGCAGCCATAGGACAGGTTTCAACACCGGGGAGCTGTTTTTT
cdr3_aa: CASSHRTGFNTGELFF
j_call: TRBJ2-2
v_call: TRBV4-1
clone_size: NA
d_call: TRBD1

cdr3_nt: TGCAGTGCTAGAAAGGGACTAGCAGAAACCTACGAGCAGTACTTC
cdr3_aa: CSARKGLAETYEQYF
j_call: TRBJ2-7
v_call: TRBV20-1
clone_size: many
d_call: TRBD2